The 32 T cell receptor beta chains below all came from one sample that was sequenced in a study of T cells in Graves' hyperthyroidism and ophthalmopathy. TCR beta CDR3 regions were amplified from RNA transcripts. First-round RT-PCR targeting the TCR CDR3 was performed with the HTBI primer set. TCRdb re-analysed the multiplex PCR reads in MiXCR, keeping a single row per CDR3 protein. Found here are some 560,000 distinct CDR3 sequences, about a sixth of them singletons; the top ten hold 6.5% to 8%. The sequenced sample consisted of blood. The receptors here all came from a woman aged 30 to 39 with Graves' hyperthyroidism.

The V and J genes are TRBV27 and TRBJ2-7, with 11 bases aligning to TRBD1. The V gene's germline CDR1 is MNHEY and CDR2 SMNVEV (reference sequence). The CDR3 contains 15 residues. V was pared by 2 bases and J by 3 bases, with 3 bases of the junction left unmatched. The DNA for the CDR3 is TGTGCCAGCAGTTTAAAGGGACAGGGGGACTACGAGCAGTACTTC. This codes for CASSLKGQGDYEQYF.

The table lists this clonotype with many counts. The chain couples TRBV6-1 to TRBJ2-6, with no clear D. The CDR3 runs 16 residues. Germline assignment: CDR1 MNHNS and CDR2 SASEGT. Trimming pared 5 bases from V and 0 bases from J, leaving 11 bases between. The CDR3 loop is CASSRHSLSGANVLTF. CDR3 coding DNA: TGTGCCAGCAGTAGACACTCCCTCTCTGGGGCCAACGTCCTGACTTTC.

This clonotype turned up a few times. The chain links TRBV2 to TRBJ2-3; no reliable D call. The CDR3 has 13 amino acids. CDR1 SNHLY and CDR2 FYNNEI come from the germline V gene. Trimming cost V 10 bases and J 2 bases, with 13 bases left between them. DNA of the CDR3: TGTGCCATCCTCTCCAGCCTCACAGATACGCAGTATTTT. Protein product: CAILSSLTDTQYF.

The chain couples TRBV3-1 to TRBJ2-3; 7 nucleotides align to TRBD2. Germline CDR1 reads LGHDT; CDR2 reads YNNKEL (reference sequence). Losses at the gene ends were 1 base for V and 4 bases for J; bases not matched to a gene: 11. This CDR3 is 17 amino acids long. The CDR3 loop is CASSQARTSLRADTQYF. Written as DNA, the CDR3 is TGTGCCAGCAGCCAAGCCAGGACTAGTCTCCGGGCAGATACGCAGTATTTT.

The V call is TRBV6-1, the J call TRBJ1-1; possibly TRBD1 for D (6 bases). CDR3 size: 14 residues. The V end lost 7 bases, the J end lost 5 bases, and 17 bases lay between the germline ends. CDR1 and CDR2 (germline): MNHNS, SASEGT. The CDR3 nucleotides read TGTGCCAGCACCGATACAGGGAGAAAGACTGAAGCTTTCTTT. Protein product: CASTDTGRKTEAFF.

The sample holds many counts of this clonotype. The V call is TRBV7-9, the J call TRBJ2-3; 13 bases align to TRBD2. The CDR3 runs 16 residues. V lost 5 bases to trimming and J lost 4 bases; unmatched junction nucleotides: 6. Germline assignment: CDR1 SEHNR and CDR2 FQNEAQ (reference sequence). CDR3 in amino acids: CASSLWTSGRSDTQYF. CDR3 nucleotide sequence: TGTGCCAGCAGCCTGTGGACTAGCGGGAGATCAGATACGCAGTATTTT. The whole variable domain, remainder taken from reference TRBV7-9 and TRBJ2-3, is DTGVSQNPRHKITKRGQNVTFRCDPISEHNRLYWYRQTLGQGPEFLTYFQNEAQLEKSRLLSDRFSAERPKGSFSTLEIQRTEQGDSAMYLCASSLWTSGRSDTQYFGPGTRLTVL.

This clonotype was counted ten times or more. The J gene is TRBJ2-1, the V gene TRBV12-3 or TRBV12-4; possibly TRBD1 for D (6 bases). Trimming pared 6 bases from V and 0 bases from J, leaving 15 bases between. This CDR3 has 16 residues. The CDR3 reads CASRNTGRSSYNEQFF. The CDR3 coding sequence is TGTGCCAGCAGGAATACAGGGAGAAGCTCCTACAATGAGCAGTTCTTC.

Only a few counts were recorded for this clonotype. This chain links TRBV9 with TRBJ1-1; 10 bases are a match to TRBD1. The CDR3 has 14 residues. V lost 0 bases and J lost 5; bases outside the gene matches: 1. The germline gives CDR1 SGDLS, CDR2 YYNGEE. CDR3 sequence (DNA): TGTGCCAGCAGCGTAGAGGACAGGGGGACTGAAGCTTTCTTT. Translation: CASSVEDRGTEAFF. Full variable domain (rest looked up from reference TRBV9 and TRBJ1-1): DSGVTQTPKHLITATGQRVTLRCSPRSGDLSVYWYQQSLDQGLQFLIQYYNGEERAKGNILERFSAQQFPDLHSELNLSSLELGDSALYFCASSVEDRGTEAFFGQGTRLTVV.

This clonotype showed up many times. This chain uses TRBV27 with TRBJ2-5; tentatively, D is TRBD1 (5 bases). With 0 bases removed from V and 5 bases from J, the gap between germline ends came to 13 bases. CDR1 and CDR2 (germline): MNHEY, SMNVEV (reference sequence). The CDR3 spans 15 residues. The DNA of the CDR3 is TGTGCCAGCAGTTTATCGAAAGGGGCAGGGGAGACCCAGTACTTC. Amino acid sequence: CASSLSKGAGETQYF.

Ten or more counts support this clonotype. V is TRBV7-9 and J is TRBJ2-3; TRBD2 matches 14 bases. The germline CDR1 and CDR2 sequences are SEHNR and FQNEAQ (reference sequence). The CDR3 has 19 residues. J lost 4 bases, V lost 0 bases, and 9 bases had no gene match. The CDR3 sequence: CASSLALGLAGASPDTQYF. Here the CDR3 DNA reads TGTGCCAGCAGCTTAGCGCTGGGACTAGCGGGGGCTAGCCCAGATACGCAGTATTTT.

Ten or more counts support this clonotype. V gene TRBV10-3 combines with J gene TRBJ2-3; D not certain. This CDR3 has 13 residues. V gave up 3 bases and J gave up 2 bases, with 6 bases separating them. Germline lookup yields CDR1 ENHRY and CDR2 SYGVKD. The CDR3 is CAISDRLTDTQYF. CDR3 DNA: TGTGCCATCAGTGACAGGCTCACAGATACGCAGTATTTT.

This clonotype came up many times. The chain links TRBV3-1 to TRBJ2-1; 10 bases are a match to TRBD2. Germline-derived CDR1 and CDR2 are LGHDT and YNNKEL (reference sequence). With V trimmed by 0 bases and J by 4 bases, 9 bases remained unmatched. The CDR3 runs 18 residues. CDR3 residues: CASSQDWAGSGGYNEQFF. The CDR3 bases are TGTGCCAGCAGCCAAGATTGGGCAGGTAGCGGGGGGTACAATGAGCAGTTCTTC.

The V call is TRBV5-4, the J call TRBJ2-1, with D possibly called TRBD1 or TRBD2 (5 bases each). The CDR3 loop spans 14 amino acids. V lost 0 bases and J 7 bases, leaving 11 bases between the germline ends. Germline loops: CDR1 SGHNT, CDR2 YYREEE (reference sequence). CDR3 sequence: CASSLGDPTNEQFF. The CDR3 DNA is TGTGCCAGCAGCTTGGGGGACCCAACTAATGAGCAGTTCTTC.

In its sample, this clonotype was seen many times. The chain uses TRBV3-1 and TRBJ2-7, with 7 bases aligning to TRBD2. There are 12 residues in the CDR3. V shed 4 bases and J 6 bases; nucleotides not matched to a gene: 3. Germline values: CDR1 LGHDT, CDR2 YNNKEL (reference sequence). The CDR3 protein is CASSRGSREQYF. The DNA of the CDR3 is TGTGCCAGCAGCCGCGGGAGCCGCGAGCAGTACTTC.

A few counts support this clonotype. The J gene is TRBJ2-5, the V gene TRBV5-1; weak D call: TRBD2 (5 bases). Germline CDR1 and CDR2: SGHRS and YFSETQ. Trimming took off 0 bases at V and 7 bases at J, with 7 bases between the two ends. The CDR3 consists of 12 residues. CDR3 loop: CASSLELGTQYF. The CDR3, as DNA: TGCGCCAGCAGCTTGGAACTAGGGACCCAGTACTTC.

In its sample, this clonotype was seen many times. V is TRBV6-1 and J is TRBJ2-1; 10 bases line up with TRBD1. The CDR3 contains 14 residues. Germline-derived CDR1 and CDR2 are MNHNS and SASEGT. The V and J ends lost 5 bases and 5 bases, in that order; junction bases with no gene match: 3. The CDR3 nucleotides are TGTGCCAGCAGTCAGGGACAGGGGAACAATGAGCAGTTCTTC. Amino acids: CASSQGQGNNEQFF.

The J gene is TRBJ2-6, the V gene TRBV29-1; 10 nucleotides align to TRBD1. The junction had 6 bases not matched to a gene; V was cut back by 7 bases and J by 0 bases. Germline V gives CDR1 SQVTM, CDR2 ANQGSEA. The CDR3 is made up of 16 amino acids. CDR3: CSAGTGASSGANVLTF. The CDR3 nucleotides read TGCAGCGCCGGGACAGGGGCTAGCTCTGGGGCCAACGTCCTGACTTTC.

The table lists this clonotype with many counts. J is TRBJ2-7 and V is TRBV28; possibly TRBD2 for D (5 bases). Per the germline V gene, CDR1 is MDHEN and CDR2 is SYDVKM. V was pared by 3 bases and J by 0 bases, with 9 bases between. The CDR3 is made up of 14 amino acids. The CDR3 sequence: CASSFPAGSYEQYF. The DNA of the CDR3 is TGTGCCAGCAGTTTCCCGGCGGGCTCCTACGAGCAGTACTTC.

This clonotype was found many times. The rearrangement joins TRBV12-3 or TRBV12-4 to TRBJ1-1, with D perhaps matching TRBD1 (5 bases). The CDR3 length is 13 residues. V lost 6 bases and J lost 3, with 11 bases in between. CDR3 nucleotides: TGTGCCAGCAGCTCGACAGTTTACACTGAAGCTTTCTTT. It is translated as CASSSTVYTEAFF.

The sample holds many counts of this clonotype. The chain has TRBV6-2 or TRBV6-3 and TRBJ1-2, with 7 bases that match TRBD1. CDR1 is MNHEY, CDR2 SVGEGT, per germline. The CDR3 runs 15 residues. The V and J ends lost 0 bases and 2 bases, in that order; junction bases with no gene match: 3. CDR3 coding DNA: TGTGCCAGCAGTTACTCTCCGACAGGGAACTATGGCTACACCTTC. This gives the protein CASSYSPTGNYGYTF.

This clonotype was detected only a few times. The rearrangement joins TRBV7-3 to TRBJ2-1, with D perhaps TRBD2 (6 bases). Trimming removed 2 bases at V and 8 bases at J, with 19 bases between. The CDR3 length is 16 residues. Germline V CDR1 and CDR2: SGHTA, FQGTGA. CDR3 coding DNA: TGTGCCAGCAGCTTATTAGGTGGCCCACCGGGGGATGAGCAGTTCTTC. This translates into CASSLLGGPPGDEQFF.

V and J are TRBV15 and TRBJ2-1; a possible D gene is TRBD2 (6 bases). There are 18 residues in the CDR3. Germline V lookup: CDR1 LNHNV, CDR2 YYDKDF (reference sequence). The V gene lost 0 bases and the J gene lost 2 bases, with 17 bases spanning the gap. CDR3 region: CATSRDSVVAAPYNEQFF. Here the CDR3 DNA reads TGTGCCACCAGCAGAGATTCAGTTGTAGCGGCTCCCTACAATGAGCAGTTCTTC.

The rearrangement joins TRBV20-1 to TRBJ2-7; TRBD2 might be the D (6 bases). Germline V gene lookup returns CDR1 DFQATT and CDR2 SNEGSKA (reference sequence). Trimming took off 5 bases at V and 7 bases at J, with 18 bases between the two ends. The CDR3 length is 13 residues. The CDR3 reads CSARRDSPLEQYF. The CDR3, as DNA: TGCAGTGCTCGACGGGACTCCCCCCTGGAGCAGTACTTC.

CDR3 nucleotides: TGCGCCAGCAGTGAAGGCAGAGGGACCCCCTACGAGCAGTACTTC. As protein: CASSEGRGTPYEQYF. The rearrangement joins TRBV10-1 to TRBJ2-7, with D perhaps being TRBD1 or TRBD2 (5 bases each). The CDR3 consists of 15 residues. V dropped 3 bases and J dropped 2 bases, with 14 bases sitting between them. Per the germline V gene, CDR1 is WNHNN and CDR2 is SYGVQD (reference sequence).

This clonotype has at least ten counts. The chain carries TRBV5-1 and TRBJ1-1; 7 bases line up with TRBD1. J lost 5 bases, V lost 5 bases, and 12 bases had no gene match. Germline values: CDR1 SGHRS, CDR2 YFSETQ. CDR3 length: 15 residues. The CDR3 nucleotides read TGCGCCAGCAGGAGTGTGACAGGGCGGGGAACTGAAGCTTTCTTT. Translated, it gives CASRSVTGRGTEAFF.

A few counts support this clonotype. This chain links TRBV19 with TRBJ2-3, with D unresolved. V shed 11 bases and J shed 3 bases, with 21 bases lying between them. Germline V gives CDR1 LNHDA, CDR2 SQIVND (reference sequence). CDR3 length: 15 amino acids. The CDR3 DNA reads TGTGCCGGCAACCGCACAGATAGCATTACAGATACGCAGTATTTT. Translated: CAGNRTDSITDTQYF.

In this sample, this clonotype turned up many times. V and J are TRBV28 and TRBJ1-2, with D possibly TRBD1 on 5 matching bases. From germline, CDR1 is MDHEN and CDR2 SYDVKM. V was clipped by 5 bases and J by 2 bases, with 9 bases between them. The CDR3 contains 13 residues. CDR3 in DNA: TGTGCCAGCAGTGGGGCAGTCAACTATGGCTACACCTTC. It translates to CASSGAVNYGYTF.

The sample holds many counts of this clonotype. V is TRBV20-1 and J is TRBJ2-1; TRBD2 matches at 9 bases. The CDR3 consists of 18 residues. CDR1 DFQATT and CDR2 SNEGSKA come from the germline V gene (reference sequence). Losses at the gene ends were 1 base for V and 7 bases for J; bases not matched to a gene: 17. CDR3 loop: CSARGVRPSGNLRNEQFF. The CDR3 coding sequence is TGCAGTGCTAGAGGGGTAAGGCCTAGCGGGAATTTGAGGAATGAGCAGTTCTTC.

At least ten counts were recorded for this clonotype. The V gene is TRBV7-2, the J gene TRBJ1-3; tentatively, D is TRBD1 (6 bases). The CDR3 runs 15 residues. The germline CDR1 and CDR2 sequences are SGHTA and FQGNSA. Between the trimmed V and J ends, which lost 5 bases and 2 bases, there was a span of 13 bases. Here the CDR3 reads CASSPSGVAGNTIYF. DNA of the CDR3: TGTGCCAGCAGCCCTTCAGGGGTTGCTGGAAACACCATATATTTT.

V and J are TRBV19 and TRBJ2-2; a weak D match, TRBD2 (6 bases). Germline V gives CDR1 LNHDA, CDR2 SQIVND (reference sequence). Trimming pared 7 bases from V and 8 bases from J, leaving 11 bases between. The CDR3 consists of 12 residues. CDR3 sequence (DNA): TGTGCCAGTACCCTTGGGAGGGGGGAGCTGTTTTTT. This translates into CASTLGRGELFF.

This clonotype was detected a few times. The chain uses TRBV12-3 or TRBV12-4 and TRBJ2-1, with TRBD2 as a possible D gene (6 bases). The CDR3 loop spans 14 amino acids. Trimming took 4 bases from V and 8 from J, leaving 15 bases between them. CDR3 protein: CASSWGWEVDEQFF. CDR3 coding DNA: TGTGCCAGCAGTTGGGGGTGGGAGGTGGATGAGCAGTTCTTC.

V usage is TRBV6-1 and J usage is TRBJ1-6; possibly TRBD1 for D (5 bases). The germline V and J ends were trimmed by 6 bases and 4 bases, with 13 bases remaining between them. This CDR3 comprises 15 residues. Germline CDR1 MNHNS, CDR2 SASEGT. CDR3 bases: TGTGCCAGCAGGACGAGGGGAGAATATAATTCACCCCTCCACTTT. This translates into CASRTRGEYNSPLHF.